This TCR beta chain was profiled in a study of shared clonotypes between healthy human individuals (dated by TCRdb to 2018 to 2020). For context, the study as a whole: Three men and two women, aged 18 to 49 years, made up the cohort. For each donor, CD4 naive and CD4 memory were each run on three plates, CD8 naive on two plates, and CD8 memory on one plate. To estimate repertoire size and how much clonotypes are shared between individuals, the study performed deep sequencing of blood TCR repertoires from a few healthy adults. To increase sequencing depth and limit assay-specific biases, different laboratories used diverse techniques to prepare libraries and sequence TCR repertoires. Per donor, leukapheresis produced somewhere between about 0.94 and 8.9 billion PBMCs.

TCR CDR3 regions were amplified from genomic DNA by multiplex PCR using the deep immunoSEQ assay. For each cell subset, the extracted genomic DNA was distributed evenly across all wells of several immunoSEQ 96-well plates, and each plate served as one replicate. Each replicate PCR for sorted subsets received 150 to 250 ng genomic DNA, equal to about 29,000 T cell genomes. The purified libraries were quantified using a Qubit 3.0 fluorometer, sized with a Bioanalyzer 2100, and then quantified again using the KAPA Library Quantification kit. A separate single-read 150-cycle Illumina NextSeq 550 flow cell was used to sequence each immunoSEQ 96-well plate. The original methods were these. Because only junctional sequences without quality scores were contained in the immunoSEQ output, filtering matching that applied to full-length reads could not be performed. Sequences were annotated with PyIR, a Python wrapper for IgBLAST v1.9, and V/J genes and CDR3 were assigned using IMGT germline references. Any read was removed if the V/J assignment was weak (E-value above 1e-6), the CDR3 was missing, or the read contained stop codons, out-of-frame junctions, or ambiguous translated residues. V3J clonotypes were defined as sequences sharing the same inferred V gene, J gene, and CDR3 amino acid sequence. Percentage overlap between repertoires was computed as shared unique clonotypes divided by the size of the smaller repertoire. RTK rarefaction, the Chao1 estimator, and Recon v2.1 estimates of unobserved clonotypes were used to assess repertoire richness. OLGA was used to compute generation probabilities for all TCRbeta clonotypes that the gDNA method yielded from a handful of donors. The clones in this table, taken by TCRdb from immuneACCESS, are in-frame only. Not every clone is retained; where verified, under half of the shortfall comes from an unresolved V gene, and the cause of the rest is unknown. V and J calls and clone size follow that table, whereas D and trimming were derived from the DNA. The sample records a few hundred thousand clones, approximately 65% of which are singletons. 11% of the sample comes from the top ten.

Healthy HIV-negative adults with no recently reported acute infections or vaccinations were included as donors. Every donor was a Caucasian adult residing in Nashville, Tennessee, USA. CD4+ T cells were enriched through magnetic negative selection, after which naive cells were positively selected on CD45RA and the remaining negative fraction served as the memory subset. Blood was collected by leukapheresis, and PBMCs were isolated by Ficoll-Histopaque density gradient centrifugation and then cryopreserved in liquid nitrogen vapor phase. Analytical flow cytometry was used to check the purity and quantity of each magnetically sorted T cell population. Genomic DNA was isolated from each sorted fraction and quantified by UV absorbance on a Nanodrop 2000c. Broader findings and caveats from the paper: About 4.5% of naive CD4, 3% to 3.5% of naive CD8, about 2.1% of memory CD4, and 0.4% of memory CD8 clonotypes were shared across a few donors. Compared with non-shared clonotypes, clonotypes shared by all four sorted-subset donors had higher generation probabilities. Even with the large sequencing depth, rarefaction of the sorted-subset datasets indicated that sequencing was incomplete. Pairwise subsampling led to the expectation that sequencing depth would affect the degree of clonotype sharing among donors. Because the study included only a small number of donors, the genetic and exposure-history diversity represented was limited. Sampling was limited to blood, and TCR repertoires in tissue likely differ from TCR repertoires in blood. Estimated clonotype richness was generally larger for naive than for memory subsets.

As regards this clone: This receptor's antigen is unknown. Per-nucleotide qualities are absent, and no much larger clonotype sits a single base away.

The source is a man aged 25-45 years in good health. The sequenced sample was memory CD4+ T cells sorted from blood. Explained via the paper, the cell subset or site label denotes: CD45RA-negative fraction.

The bases read TGTGCCATCACGACGGGAGGGTCATTGAACACTGAAGCTTTCTTT. It codes for CAITTGGSLNTEAFF. Recombination linked TRBV19 to TRBJ1-1, with the D gene call left open. The CDR3 has 15 amino acids, counting the end cysteine and phenylalanine. The CDR3 DNA has 45 bases and is translated from base 1. The junction shows trimming of 10 bases on V and 0 bases on J, plus 18 bases between the germline ends. As encoded in the germline V gene (reference sequence), CDR1 is LNHDA while CDR2 is SQIVND.